These 15 T cell receptor beta chains came from one sample sequenced in a study of blood T cell repertoires in COVID-19 (dated by TCRdb to the early 2020s). Preparation of the library involved the immunoSEQ multiplex PCR assay. The immuneACCESS repertoire file appears here via TCRdb, limited to in-frame rearrangements. These files lack a portion of the clones; in checked studies, under half of the deficit traces to unresolved V genes, and the cause of the others is not known. The sample profile shows fewer than 350,000 clones; approximately 83% of them were found once. Less than 2.5% of the sample lies in the top ten. Sequenced: PBMCs or T cells enriched from blood (not recorded which). The source is a man aged 30-40 years who had recovered from COVID-19.

The chain couples TRBV24-1 to TRBJ2-1, with 10 bases aligning to TRBD2. CDR3 length: 15 amino acids. Germline trimming cut 8 bases from V and 8 bases from J; bases unmatched to any gene: 11. Germline-derived CDR1 and CDR2 are KGHDR and SFDVKD. This CDR3 is CATKAPSGGIHEQFF. CDR3 nucleotide sequence: TGTGCCACCAAGGCGCCTAGCGGGGGTATTCATGAGCAGTTCTTC.

This chain uses TRBV7-2 with TRBJ1-4; 7 nucleotides agree with TRBD1. Germline loops: CDR1 SGHTA, CDR2 FQGNSA. This CDR3 is built from 15 residues. The junction had 4 bases not matched to a gene; V was cut back by 4 bases and J by 2 bases. The CDR3 sequence: CASSSPGGTNEKLFF. The CDR3 DNA follows: TGTGCCAGCAGCTCACCAGGGGGGACTAATGAAAAACTGTTTTTT.

The CDR3 region is CASSQEGHSTTNEKLFF. The DNA of the CDR3 is TGTGCCAGCAGCCAAGAGGGGCACAGTACTACTAATGAAAAACTGTTTTTT. V is TRBV4-2 and J is TRBJ1-4; a possible D gene is TRBD1 (5 bases). V lost 0 bases, J lost 2 bases, and 13 bases lay in between. Germline CDR1 is LGHNA and CDR2 is YNFKEQ. This CDR3 spans 17 amino acids.

The CDR3 bases are TGTGCCAGCAGCCCCATCGGACAGGGAGACACTGAAGCTTTCTTT. As protein: CASSPIGQGDTEAFF. This rearrangement joins TRBV7-3 to TRBJ1-1; 8 nucleotides line up with TRBD1. V lost 5 bases and J lost 3; bases outside the gene matches: 8. The CDR3 spans 15 residues. The germline V gene encodes CDR1 SGHTA and CDR2 FQGTGA.

The V call is TRBV6-6, the J call TRBJ1-5; D gene uncertain. Looked up from germline, CDR1 is MNHNY and CDR2 is SVGAGI (reference sequence). V was shortened by 4 bases and J by 0 bases, with 13 bases between the two germline ends. The CDR3 has 16 amino acids. The CDR3 region has the DNA TGTGCCAGCAGTTCGCCCGCGGTGTATAGCAATCAGCCCCAGCATTTT. This gives the protein CASSSPAVYSNQPQHF.

V and J are TRBV28 and TRBJ2-6; TRBD1 might be the D (6 bases). Germline assignment: CDR1 MDHEN and CDR2 SYDVKM. V was clipped by 6 bases and J by 0 bases, with 6 bases between them. CDR3 length equals 14 residues. In DNA, the CDR3 is TGTGCCAGCAGACAGGGCTCTGGGGCCAACGTCCTGACTTTC. This codes for CASRQGSGANVLTF.

The chain recombines TRBV7-9 with TRBJ1-6; D unresolved. Germline V CDR1 and CDR2: SEHNR, FQNEAQ (reference sequence). CDR3 length equals 17 residues. V lost 4 bases, J lost 6 bases, and 19 bases lay in between. The CDR3 DNA reads as TGTGCCAGCAGCTCAATACGATCGGGTATACCTAATTCACCCCTCCACTTT. Translating gives CASSSIRSGIPNSPLHF.

This chain joins TRBV28 and TRBJ1-6; 9 positions match TRBD1. The trim removed 4 bases at V and 8 bases at J, leaving 0 bases unmatched. CDR3 length equals 13 residues. Germline V gene data show CDR1 as MDHEN and CDR2 as SYDVKM. The CDR3 here is CASSWDRDSPLHF. CDR3 coding DNA: TGTGCCAGCAGTTGGGACAGGGATTCACCCCTCCACTTT.

The genes are TRBV14 and TRBJ1-1; D is perhaps TRBD1 (5 bases). The CDR3 has 15 residues. CDR1 is SGHDN and CDR2 is FVKESK in the germline V gene. The V end was cut by 1 base, the J end by 5 bases, with 14 bases between. CDR3 region: CASSQAGREGTEAFF. The CDR3 coding sequence is TGTGCCAGCAGCCAAGCCGGCAGGGAGGGGACTGAAGCTTTCTTT.

The rearrangement uses TRBV30 and TRBJ2-3, with unresolved D. The CDR3 sequence is 12 residues long. CDR1 and CDR2 from the germline V gene are GTSNPN and SVGIG (reference sequence). V was trimmed by 4 bases and J by 2 bases, leaving 7 bases between them. In nucleotides, the CDR3 is TGTGCCTGGAATATCTTCACAGATACGCAGTATTTT. Translating it yields CAWNIFTDTQYF.

V gene TRBV5-1 combines with J gene TRBJ2-7, with 8 bases identical to TRBD2. Trimming took 2 bases from V and 0 from J; bases not matched to a gene: 7. CDR3 length equals 16 residues. The germline V gene encodes CDR1 SGHRS and CDR2 YFSETQ. DNA of the CDR3: TGCGCCAGCAGCTTTTACTCGGGGACTAGCTCCTACGAGCAGTACTTC. Residues: CASSFYSGTSSYEQYF.

This clone was recorded once. The chain joins TRBV6-5 to TRBJ2-7; D might be TRBD1 (6 bases). Germline V gene lookup returns CDR1 MNHEY and CDR2 SVGAGI. This CDR3 is built from 16 residues. The V end lost 0 bases, the J end lost 0 bases, and 12 bases lay between the germline ends. CDR3 protein: CASSYSTGSSSYEQYF. In nucleotides, the CDR3 is TGTGCCAGCAGTTACTCGACAGGTTCAAGCTCCTACGAGCAGTACTTC.

The chain combines TRBV6-1 with TRBJ2-7, with 11 bases matching TRBD2. The CDR3 contains 17 residues. Germline CDR1 is MNHNS and CDR2 is SASEGT. Unmatched junction bases numbered 9, after V lost 2 bases and J lost 3 bases. CDR3 coding DNA: TGTGCCAGCAGTGAAACCGGGACTAGCGGCCTCTTCTACGAGCAGTACTTC. Its translation: CASSETGTSGLFYEQYF.

This chain joins TRBV7-9 and TRBJ2-2; 8 positions agree with TRBD1. CDR3 length: 15 residues. Germline CDR1 is SEHNR and CDR2 is FQNEAQ (reference sequence). Unmatched junction bases numbered 6, after V lost 5 bases and J lost 4 bases. The CDR3 bases are TGTGCCAGCAGCCTCCGACAGGGGCGCACCGGGGAGCTGTTTTTT. Its translation: CASSLRQGRTGELFF.

This rearrangement joins TRBV30 to TRBJ2-3, with D maybe TRBD1 (6 bases). There are 13 residues in the CDR3. Between the trimmed V and J ends, which lost 5 bases and 2 bases, there was a span of 11 bases. Germline V CDR1 and CDR2: GTSNPN, SVGIG (reference sequence). CDR3 amino acids: CAWADRNTDTQYF. The CDR3 bases are TGTGCCTGGGCTGACAGGAACACAGATACGCAGTATTTT.